The clone carrying this T cell receptor beta chain was counted ten times or more. Its antigen remains unknown. The data stem from a study of T cells after posttransplantation cyclophosphamide. Overall study findings and caveats: TRB clonality was highly associated with recipient CMV seropositivity and reactivation. Tissue-infiltrating T cells from skin or gut overlapped little with blood T cells. Later post-transplant blood repertoires were often dominated by donor CD8+ memory clones.

Cyclophosphamide on days +3 and +4 followed busulfan-fludarabine conditioning and a marrow graft. CDR1 is SNHLY and CDR2 is FYNNEI in the germline V gene. Trimming cost V 6 bases and J 0 bases, with 15 bases left between them. This CDR3 is 16 amino acids long. Clones were read by immunoSEQ multiplex PCR, and TCRdb kept only the in-frame ones, dropping some. The sample has some 17,000 clones, none seen only once. The clonotype comes from a female patient between 30 and 45 years old who received an allogeneic stem cell transplant from a related donor, was CMV-positive, and had no GVHD. Part of the T cell pool may stem from the graft donor. This sample comprised PBMCs, obtained after allogeneic stem cell transplant with posttransplant cyclophosphamide. The chain employs TRBV2 and TRBJ2-4, with D maybe TRBD2 (7 bases). The CDR3 loop is CASRGGLSLAKNIQYF. The CDR3 DNA is TGTGCCAGCAGGGGGGGGCTATCCCTAGCCAAAAACATTCAGTACTTC.